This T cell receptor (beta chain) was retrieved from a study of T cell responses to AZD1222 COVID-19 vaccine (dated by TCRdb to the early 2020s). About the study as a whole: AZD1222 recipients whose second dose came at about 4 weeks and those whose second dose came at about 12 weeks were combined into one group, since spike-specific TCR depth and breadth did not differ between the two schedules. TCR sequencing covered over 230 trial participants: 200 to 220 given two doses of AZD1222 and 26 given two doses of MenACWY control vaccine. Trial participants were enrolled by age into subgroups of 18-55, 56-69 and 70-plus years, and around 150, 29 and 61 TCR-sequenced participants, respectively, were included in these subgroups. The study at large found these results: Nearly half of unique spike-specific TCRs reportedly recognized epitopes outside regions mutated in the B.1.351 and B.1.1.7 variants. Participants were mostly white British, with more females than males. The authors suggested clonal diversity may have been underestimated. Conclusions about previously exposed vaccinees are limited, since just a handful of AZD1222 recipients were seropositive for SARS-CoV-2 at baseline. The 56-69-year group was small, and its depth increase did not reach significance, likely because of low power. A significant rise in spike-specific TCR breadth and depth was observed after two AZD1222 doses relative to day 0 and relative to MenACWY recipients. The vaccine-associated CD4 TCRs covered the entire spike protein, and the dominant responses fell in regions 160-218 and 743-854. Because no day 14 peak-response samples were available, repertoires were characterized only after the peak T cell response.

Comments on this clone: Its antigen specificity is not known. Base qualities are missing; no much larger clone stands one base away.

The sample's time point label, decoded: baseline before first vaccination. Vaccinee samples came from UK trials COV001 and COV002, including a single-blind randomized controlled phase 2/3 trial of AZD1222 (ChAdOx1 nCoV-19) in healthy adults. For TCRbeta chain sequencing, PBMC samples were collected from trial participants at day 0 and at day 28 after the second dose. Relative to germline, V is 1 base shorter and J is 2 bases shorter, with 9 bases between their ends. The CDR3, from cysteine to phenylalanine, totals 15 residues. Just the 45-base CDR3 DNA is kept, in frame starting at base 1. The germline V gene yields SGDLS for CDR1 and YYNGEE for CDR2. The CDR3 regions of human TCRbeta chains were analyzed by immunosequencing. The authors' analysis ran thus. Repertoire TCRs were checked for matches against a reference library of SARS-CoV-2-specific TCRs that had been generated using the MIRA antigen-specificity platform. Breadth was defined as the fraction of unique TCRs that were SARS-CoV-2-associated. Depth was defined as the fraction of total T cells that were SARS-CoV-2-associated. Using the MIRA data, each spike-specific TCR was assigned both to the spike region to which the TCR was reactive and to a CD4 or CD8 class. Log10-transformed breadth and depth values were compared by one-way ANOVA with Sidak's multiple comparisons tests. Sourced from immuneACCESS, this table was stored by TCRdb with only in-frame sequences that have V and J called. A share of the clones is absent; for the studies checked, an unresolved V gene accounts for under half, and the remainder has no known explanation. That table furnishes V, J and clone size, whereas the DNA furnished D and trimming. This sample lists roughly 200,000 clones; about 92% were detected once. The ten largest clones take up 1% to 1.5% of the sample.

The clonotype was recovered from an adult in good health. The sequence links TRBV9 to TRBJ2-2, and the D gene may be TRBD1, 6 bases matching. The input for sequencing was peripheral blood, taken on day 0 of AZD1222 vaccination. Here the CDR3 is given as CASSVRGSNTGELFF. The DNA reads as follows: TGTGCCAGCAGCGTAAGGGGGAGTAACACCGGGGAGCTGTTTTTT.